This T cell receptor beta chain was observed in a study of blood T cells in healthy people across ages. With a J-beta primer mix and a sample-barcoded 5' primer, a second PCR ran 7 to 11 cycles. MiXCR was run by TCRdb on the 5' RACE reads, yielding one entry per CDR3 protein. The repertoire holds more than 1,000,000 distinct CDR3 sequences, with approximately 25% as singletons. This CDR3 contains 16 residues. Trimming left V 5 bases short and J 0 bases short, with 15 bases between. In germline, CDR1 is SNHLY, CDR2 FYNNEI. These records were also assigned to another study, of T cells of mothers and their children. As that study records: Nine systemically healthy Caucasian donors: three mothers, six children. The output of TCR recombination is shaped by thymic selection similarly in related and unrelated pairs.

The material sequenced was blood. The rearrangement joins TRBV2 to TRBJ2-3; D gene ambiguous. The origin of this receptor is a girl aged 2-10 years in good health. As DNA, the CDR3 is TGTGCCAGCAGTCCACCGGACCCCTCTAGCACAGATACGCAGTATTTT. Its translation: CASSPPDPSSTDTQYF. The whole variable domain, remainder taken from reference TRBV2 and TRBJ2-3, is EPEVTQTPSHQVTQMGQEVILRCVPISNHLYFYWYRQILGQKVEFLVSFYNNEISEKSEIFDDQFSVERPDGSNFTLKIRSTKLEDSAMYFCASSPPDPSSTDTQYFGPGTRLTVL.